Below are 9 T cell receptor beta chains sequenced from a single sample in a study of CD8 T cells in ankylosing spondylitis. Whole-study results and caveats: Typical of ankylosing spondylitis blood, it appeared, was a TCR beta motif of fewer than ten highly homologous variants.

TCRdb called the 5' RACE reads again in MiXCR, with one record for every CDR3 protein. The profile shows 750,000 to 850,000 distinct CDR3 sequences, about 12% of them singletons. Antigens of these TCRs are unknown. The sample consisted of blood, either unsorted or a sorted T cell fraction (not recorded which). The source of these receptors is a male donor with ankylosing spondylitis.

This clonotype was observed at least ten times. The gene calls are TRBV11-1 and TRBJ1-1, with a weak D call TRBD1 (6 bases). Germline CDR1 SGHAT, CDR2 FQDESV (reference sequence). V lost 3 bases, J lost 5 bases, and 13 bases lay in between. This CDR3 is built from 14 residues. The CDR3 sequence is CASSFIGRGTEAFF. CDR3 DNA: TGTGCCAGCAGCTTTATTGGCAGGGGAACTGAAGCTTTCTTT.

This clonotype was detected only a few times. The genes are TRBV4-3 and TRBJ1-6, with D perhaps matching TRBD1 (6 bases). V was shortened by 4 bases and J by 9 bases, with 13 bases between the two germline ends. Germline V gene sequence: CDR1 LGHNA, CDR2 YSLEER. CDR3 size: 14 residues. The CDR3 region has the DNA TGCGCCAGCAGCCTACAGGGTTATGGTTCACCCCTCCACTTT. Translating gives CASSLQGYGSPLHF.

This clonotype was seen a handful of times. The chain uses TRBV20-1 and TRBJ1-1; the D gene is possibly TRBD1 (6 bases). CDR3 length equals 14 residues. Per the germline V gene, CDR1 is DFQATT and CDR2 is SNEGSKA (reference sequence). The ends were cut back, 1 base at V and 3 bases at J, with 12 bases in the middle. The CDR3: CSARGQGKYTEAFF. In nucleotides, the CDR3 is TGCAGTGCTAGAGGTCAGGGGAAATACACTGAAGCTTTCTTT.

The J gene is TRBJ1-1, the V gene TRBV6-1, with a possible D match to TRBD1 (6 bases). V shed 7 bases and J shed 9 bases, with 18 bases lying between them. From germline, CDR1 is MNHNS and CDR2 SASEGT. CDR3 size: 13 residues. CDR3 protein: CASKQGRALKAFF. The CDR3 coding sequence is TGTGCCAGCAAGCAGGGGAGGGCACTGAAAGCTTTCTTT.

There are many counts of this clonotype. The chain combines TRBV29-1 with TRBJ1-3; 7 bases are a match to TRBD1. This CDR3 has 15 residues. Germline V gene lookup returns CDR1 SQVTM and CDR2 ANQGSEA. Trimming at V came to 3 bases and at J to 0 bases, leaving 5 bases not matched to a gene. The CDR3 spells CSVDEGANSGNTIYF. CDR3 DNA: TGCAGCGTTGACGAGGGGGCAAACTCTGGAAACACCATATATTTT.

On this clonotype itself: At one end, the junction sequence differs from germline, possibly due to a read error. The chain couples TRBV5-1 to TRBJ1-1; D is perhaps TRBD1 (5 bases). Germline CDR1 reads SGHRS; CDR2 reads YFSETQ. The CDR3 contains 12 residues. The CDR3 is CASSLGERGGIF. In DNA, the CDR3 is TGCGCCAGCAGCTTGGGAGAGAGGGGAGGAATCTTT.

The chain joins TRBV19 to TRBJ2-2, with 8 positions matching TRBD2. With V trimmed by 6 bases and J by 9 bases, 9 bases remained unmatched. The CDR3 length is 14 residues. Germline values: CDR1 LNHDA, CDR2 SQIVND (reference sequence). The CDR3 region is CASRSREGYRELFF. DNA of the CDR3: TGTGCCAGTAGAAGTCGGGAGGGGTACCGGGAGCTGTTTTTT. Supplemented by reference TRBV19 and TRBJ2-2, the full variable domain reads DGGITQSPKYLFRKEGQNVTLSCEQNLNHDAMYWYRQDPGQGLRLIYYSQIVNDFQKGDIAEGYSVSREKKESFPLTVTSAQKNPTAFYLCASRSREGYRELFFGEGSRLTVL.

This clonotype was counted a few times. The V gene is TRBV3-1, the J gene TRBJ2-2; D unclear. The CDR3 is made up of 12 amino acids. Germline CDR1 reads LGHDT; CDR2 reads YNNKEL (reference sequence). Deletions cut 3 bases from V and 8 bases from J, with 7 bases between. CDR3 loop: CASSQNSGELFF. The CDR3 DNA follows: TGTGCCAGCAGCCAGAACAGTGGGGAGCTGTTTTTT.

This clonotype has at least ten counts. The chain carries TRBV20-1 and TRBJ2-7; D remains unclear. V was pared by 0 bases and J by 3 bases, with 12 bases between. Germline V gene sequence: CDR1 DFQATT, CDR2 SNEGSKA (reference sequence). The CDR3 is 14 residues long. The DNA of the CDR3 is TGCAGTGCTAGAGACCCCCGGCTCCACTACGAGCAGTACTTC. Translating it yields CSARDPRLHYEQYF.